These T cell receptor beta chains were read from a single sample in a study of identical twins. MiXCR was run by TCRdb on the 5' RACE reads, yielding one entry per CDR3 protein. The sample holds under 500,000 distinct CDR3 sequences, around an eighth seen once. This sample was also put to use in a study of yellow fever vaccine responses in identical twins.

Sequenced: CD4+ T cells sorted from blood. The receptor source for this set is a woman under 30 in good health. The CDR3 runs from the conserved cysteine through the conserved F or W. The order of the fields is D gene, J gene, V gene, clone size, CDR3 DNA, CDR3 protein. D genes are given only for firm matches. Expanded clones are given a class, and other clones once, few, many or no size at all.

d_gene: -
j_gene: TRBJ2-2
v_gene: TRBV7-2
abundance: many
CDR3nt: TGTGCCAGCAGCTTAGCGGGTACCGGGGAGCTGTTTTTT
CDR3aa: CASSLAGTGELFF

d_gene: TRBD1
j_gene: TRBJ2-4
v_gene: TRBV20-1
abundance: few
CDR3nt: TGCAGTGCGCACTCCGGGACAGGATTTAGCATTCAGTACTTC
CDR3aa: CSAHSGTGFSIQYF

d_gene: -
j_gene: TRBJ2-1
v_gene: TRBV11-2
abundance: few
CDR3nt: TGTGCCAGCAGCTTGGGGGGGCTTGGGAATGAGCAGTTCTTC
CDR3aa: CASSLGGLGNEQFF

d_gene: TRBD2
j_gene: TRBJ2-7
v_gene: TRBV20-1
abundance: -
CDR3nt: TGCAGTGCTAGGGGGACTAGCGGGGGTTCCTACGAGCAGTACTTC
CDR3aa: CSARGTSGGSYEQYF

d_gene: -
j_gene: TRBJ2-1
v_gene: TRBV7-9
abundance: -
CDR3nt: TGTGCCAGCGGGGGTCGAGGCAGGGACGGCAATGAGCAGTTCTTC
CDR3aa: CASGGRGRDGNEQFF

d_gene: -
j_gene: TRBJ2-2
v_gene: TRBV2
abundance: -
CDR3nt: TGTGCCAGCAGGAGGGAGAACACCGGGGAGCTGTTTTTT
CDR3aa: CASRRENTGELFF

d_gene: -
j_gene: TRBJ1-6
v_gene: TRBV12-3/TRBV12-4
abundance: many
CDR3nt: TGTGCCAGCAGTCAGCCCGGACAGACCTATAATTCACCCCTCCACTTT
CDR3aa: CASSQPGQTYNSPLHF

d_gene: TRBD1
j_gene: TRBJ2-7
v_gene: TRBV30
abundance: -
CDR3nt: TGTGCCTGGAGGACAGGGTCTTACGAGCAGTACTTC
CDR3aa: CAWRTGSYEQYF

d_gene: TRBD2
j_gene: TRBJ2-3
v_gene: TRBV20-1
abundance: -
CDR3nt: TGCAGTGCGCCTACTAGCGGGAGTTCAGATACGCAGTATTTT
CDR3aa: CSAPTSGSSDTQYF

d_gene: TRBD2
j_gene: TRBJ2-7
v_gene: TRBV14
abundance: few
CDR3nt: TGTGCCAGCAGCCAAGGAGCGGGAGGATCTCTGCAGTACTTC
CDR3aa: CASSQGAGGSLQYF

d_gene: TRBD1
j_gene: TRBJ1-5
v_gene: TRBV12-3/TRBV12-4
abundance: few
CDR3nt: TGTGCCAGCAGTTTGCTTTCCGGGACAGGGATTAATCAGCCCCAGCATTTT
CDR3aa: CASSLLSGTGINQPQHF

d_gene: -
j_gene: TRBJ2-7
v_gene: TRBV15
abundance: -
CDR3nt: TGTGCCACCAGCAGAGATCTCGCCAGCGAGCAGTACTTC
CDR3aa: CATSRDLASEQYF

d_gene: -
j_gene: TRBJ2-1
v_gene: TRBV28
abundance: few
CDR3nt: TGTGCCAGCAGTTTCTCGAATTTACTCGGCAATGAGCAGTTCTTC
CDR3aa: CASSFSNLLGNEQFF

d_gene: -
j_gene: TRBJ1-2
v_gene: TRBV20-1
abundance: many
CDR3nt: TGCAGTGCTAGTCTGGGGGGCGTTTTCCTATCCGGCTACACCTTC
CDR3aa: CSASLGGVFLSGYTF

d_gene: -
j_gene: TRBJ2-6
v_gene: TRBV18
abundance: -
CDR3nt: TGTGCCAGCCAGAGCTGGGTCTCTGGGGCCAACGTCCTGACTTTC
CDR3aa: CASQSWVSGANVLTF

d_gene: -
j_gene: TRBJ1-4
v_gene: TRBV28
abundance: -
CDR3nt: TGTGCCAGCAGTTTCATGGGCGGGGGCGGTGAAAAACTGTTTTTT
CDR3aa: CASSFMGGGGEKLFF

d_gene: TRBD2
j_gene: TRBJ2-3
v_gene: TRBV20-1
abundance: -
CDR3nt: TGCAGTGCCGCCGGGACTAGCGAGGCAGATACGCAGTATTTT
CDR3aa: CSAAGTSEADTQYF

d_gene: TRBD2
j_gene: TRBJ2-1
v_gene: TRBV3-1
abundance: many
CDR3nt: TGTGCCAGCAGCGCCCGGGGACTAGCATCCTACAATGAGCAGTTCTTC
CDR3aa: CASSARGLASYNEQFF

d_gene: -
j_gene: TRBJ2-1
v_gene: TRBV7-2
abundance: -
CDR3nt: TGTGCCAGCAGCTGGGGGGGCGGGAGTACTTATGAGCAGTTCTTC
CDR3aa: CASSWGGGSTYEQFF

d_gene: -
j_gene: TRBJ1-6
v_gene: TRBV5-1
abundance: -
CDR3nt: TGCGCCAGCAGCTTGCGAGGGTATCCAGCTCGGGTGGAGAATTCACCCCTCCACTTT
CDR3aa: CASSLRGYPARVENSPLHF

d_gene: TRBD1
j_gene: TRBJ2-4
v_gene: TRBV5-1
abundance: -
CDR3nt: TGCGCCAGCAGTCCTACTCGGGACAGTAAAAACATTCAGTACTTC
CDR3aa: CASSPTRDSKNIQYF

d_gene: -
j_gene: TRBJ2-3
v_gene: TRBV2
abundance: few
CDR3nt: TGTGCCGGTGGGCGGGACGACACAGATACGCAGTATTTT
CDR3aa: CAGGRDDTDTQYF

d_gene: TRBD1
j_gene: TRBJ2-7
v_gene: TRBV11-2
abundance: -
CDR3nt: TGTGCCAGCAGCCGCGGACAGGGCCCCTACGAGCAGTACTTC
CDR3aa: CASSRGQGPYEQYF

d_gene: -
j_gene: TRBJ2-5
v_gene: TRBV10-3
abundance: -
CDR3nt: TGTGCCATCAGTGACTTGGAGACCCAGTACTTC
CDR3aa: CAISDLETQYF

d_gene: TRBD2
j_gene: TRBJ2-1
v_gene: TRBV20-1
abundance: -
CDR3nt: TGCAGTGCTCGACTAGCGGGAATGTCGGGCAATGAGCAGTTCTTC
CDR3aa: CSARLAGMSGNEQFF

d_gene: -
j_gene: TRBJ2-3
v_gene: TRBV20-1
abundance: few
CDR3nt: TGCAGTGCAGGCGTGTGGGACACAGATACGCAGTATTTT
CDR3aa: CSAGVWDTDTQYF

d_gene: -
j_gene: TRBJ2-7
v_gene: TRBV4-3
abundance: -
CDR3nt: TGCGCCAGCAGCCAAGATCGGGGGTCAGGGCAGTACTTC
CDR3aa: CASSQDRGSGQYF

d_gene: TRBD1
j_gene: TRBJ1-1
v_gene: TRBV9
abundance: few
CDR3nt: TGTGCCAGCAGCGTAGTCCCAACAGGGGGAGGAACTGAAGCTTTCTTT
CDR3aa: CASSVVPTGGGTEAFF

d_gene: -
j_gene: TRBJ2-7
v_gene: TRBV6-1
abundance: -
CDR3nt: TGTGCCAGCAGTGATTGGCTCCTCGAGCAGTACTTC
CDR3aa: CASSDWLLEQYF

d_gene: -
j_gene: TRBJ2-2
v_gene: TRBV2
abundance: few
CDR3nt: TGTGCCAGCATAGGGGGAGCCGGGGAGCTGTTTTTT
CDR3aa: CASIGGAGELFF

d_gene: -
j_gene: TRBJ1-1
v_gene: TRBV7-9
abundance: -
CDR3nt: TGTGCCAGCAGTACCCAGGGACGGTCGAACACTGAAGCTTTCTTT
CDR3aa: CASSTQGRSNTEAFF

d_gene: -
j_gene: TRBJ2-1
v_gene: TRBV9
abundance: few
CDR3nt: TGTGCCAGCAGCGTAGAAGAGCCATCCAATGAGCAGTTCTTC
CDR3aa: CASSVEEPSNEQFF

d_gene: -
j_gene: TRBJ2-7
v_gene: TRBV29-1
abundance: many
CDR3nt: TGCAGCGTCGGCCGGGACACCTACGAGCAGTACTTC
CDR3aa: CSVGRDTYEQYF

d_gene: -
j_gene: TRBJ2-1
v_gene: TRBV1
abundance: -
CDR3nt: TGCACCAGCAGCCACCTGGCGGCTAGGACCTTCTACAATGAGCAGTTCTTC
CDR3aa: CTSSHLAARTFYNEQFF

d_gene: TRBD1
j_gene: TRBJ2-1
v_gene: TRBV20-1
abundance: -
CDR3nt: TGCAGCTCGACAGGGTTCAATGAGCAGTTCTTC
CDR3aa: CSSTGFNEQFF

d_gene: TRBD2
j_gene: TRBJ2-7
v_gene: TRBV12-5
abundance: -
CDR3nt: TGTGCTAGTGGTTTGGTACCTAGCGGGGGAGTCGAGCAGTACTTC
CDR3aa: CASGLVPSGGVEQYF

d_gene: -
j_gene: TRBJ2-7
v_gene: TRBV27
abundance: few
CDR3nt: TGTGCCAGCTGGCAGAAGACACCCGGAACCTACGAGCAGTACTTC
CDR3aa: CASWQKTPGTYEQYF

d_gene: TRBD2
j_gene: TRBJ2-7
v_gene: TRBV5-1
abundance: -
CDR3nt: TGCGCCAGCAGCTGGGGTCCGGGACTACTCTCCTACGAGCAGTACTTC
CDR3aa: CASSWGPGLLSYEQYF

d_gene: -
j_gene: TRBJ2-5
v_gene: TRBV20-1
abundance: few
CDR3nt: TGCAGTGCTAGAGAATACAGGGCCCAAGAGACCCAGTACTTC
CDR3aa: CSAREYRAQETQYF

d_gene: -
j_gene: TRBJ1-4
v_gene: TRBV6-5
abundance: -
CDR3nt: TGTGCCAGCAGTTACTCGGTCTCTGTAGAAAAACTGTTTTTT
CDR3aa: CASSYSVSVEKLFF

d_gene: TRBD2
j_gene: TRBJ2-3
v_gene: TRBV12-3/TRBV12-4
abundance: -
CDR3nt: TGTGCCAGCAGCTTAGCGGGGGGGGACACAGATACGCAGTATTTT
CDR3aa: CASSLAGGDTDTQYF

d_gene: -
j_gene: TRBJ2-7
v_gene: TRBV5-1
abundance: -
CDR3nt: TGCGCCAGCAGCTTGGAATCAGGCCTCGGGGAGCAGTACTTC
CDR3aa: CASSLESGLGEQYF

d_gene: -
j_gene: TRBJ2-1
v_gene: TRBV9
abundance: -
CDR3nt: TGTGCCAGCAGCTCAGACCCCCGGGGGGCAAACAATGAGCAGTTCTTC
CDR3aa: CASSSDPRGANNEQFF

d_gene: -
j_gene: TRBJ1-2
v_gene: TRBV20-1
abundance: few
CDR3nt: TGCAGTGCTAGAGATAGTTCATATTCGAACTATGGCTACACCTTC
CDR3aa: CSARDSSYSNYGYTF

d_gene: TRBD1
j_gene: TRBJ2-7
v_gene: TRBV20-1
abundance: few
CDR3nt: TGCAGTGCTAGAGACCCCGGACAGGGTACCCACGAGCAGTACTTC
CDR3aa: CSARDPGQGTHEQYF

d_gene: TRBD2
j_gene: TRBJ2-1
v_gene: TRBV15
abundance: -
CDR3nt: TGTGCCACCAGCAGATGCCAGCGGGAGGCCTTTTACAATGAGCAGTTCTTC
CDR3aa: CATSRCQREAFYNEQFF

d_gene: TRBD2
j_gene: TRBJ2-5
v_gene: TRBV10-2
abundance: few
CDR3nt: TGCGCCAGCAGTGTCGCGGGAGCCCGACAAGAGACCCAGTACTTC
CDR3aa: CASSVAGARQETQYF

d_gene: -
j_gene: TRBJ2-2
v_gene: TRBV20-1
abundance: many
CDR3nt: TGCAGTGCTAGAGATAAGAGTCGAGGGGAGCTGTTTTTT
CDR3aa: CSARDKSRGELFF

d_gene: -
j_gene: TRBJ2-7
v_gene: TRBV6-1
abundance: few
CDR3nt: TGTGCCAGCAGAAGGACCCCCGGGGCCTACGAGCAGTACTTC
CDR3aa: CASRRTPGAYEQYF

d_gene: -
j_gene: TRBJ2-5
v_gene: TRBV21-1
abundance: -
CDR3nt: TGTGCCAGCAGCAAAGTCGGAGGGGGCGGAGAGACCCAGTACTTC
CDR3aa: CASSKVGGGGETQYF

d_gene: TRBD2
j_gene: TRBJ2-3
v_gene: TRBV5-6
abundance: -
CDR3nt: TGTGCCAGCAGCTTCGGGCTAGCGGACACAGATACGCAGTATTTT
CDR3aa: CASSFGLADTDTQYF

d_gene: -
j_gene: TRBJ2-4
v_gene: TRBV6-2/TRBV6-3
abundance: -
CDR3nt: TGTGCCACCGACGGCGGGGAAAACATTCAGTACTTC
CDR3aa: CATDGGENIQYF

d_gene: TRBD2
j_gene: TRBJ2-1
v_gene: TRBV5-1
abundance: few
CDR3nt: TGCGCCAGCAGCTTGGACCGCGGGGGGAACAATGAGCAGTTCTTC
CDR3aa: CASSLDRGGNNEQFF

d_gene: TRBD1
j_gene: TRBJ2-7
v_gene: TRBV6-1
abundance: once
CDR3nt: TGTGCCAGCAGCCTACAGGGGGTCCAGTACGAGCAGTACTTC
CDR3aa: CASSLQGVQYEQYF

d_gene: -
j_gene: TRBJ2-7
v_gene: TRBV12-3/TRBV12-4
abundance: many
CDR3nt: TGTGCCAGCAGCCGCGGGACTCCCACCTACGAGCAGTACTTC
CDR3aa: CASSRGTPTYEQYF

d_gene: TRBD1
j_gene: TRBJ2-3
v_gene: TRBV10-3
abundance: -
CDR3nt: TGTGCCATCAGTAAGGGACAGGGCAGCACAGATACGCAGTATTTT
CDR3aa: CAISKGQGSTDTQYF

d_gene: -
j_gene: TRBJ2-1
v_gene: TRBV5-1
abundance: -
CDR3nt: TGCGCCAGCAGCTTCGGCTATACTGGCGATGAGCAGTTCTTC
CDR3aa: CASSFGYTGDEQFF

d_gene: TRBD2
j_gene: TRBJ2-5
v_gene: TRBV4-2
abundance: few
CDR3nt: TGTGCCAGCAGCCAAGCCAATGTAGCTAGCGGGAGGAGAGGAGAGACCCAGTACTTC
CDR3aa: CASSQANVASGRRGETQYF